What follows is one TCR beta chain and its context. The target antigen is unknown. This entry comes from a study of T cell responses to AZD1222 COVID-19 vaccine. Regarding the study as a whole: At study baseline, merely six AZD1222 recipients were seropositive. Possibly, clonal diversity was underestimated; donors were largely white British and included more females.

Clones were read by immunoSEQ multiplex PCR, and TCRdb kept only the in-frame ones, dropping some. Found here are about 130,000 clones, approximately 92% of them singletons; the top ten hold under 3.5%. V lost 6 bases to trimming and J lost 1 base, with 10 bases between them. CDR1 MDHEN and CDR2 SYDVKM come from the germline V gene. The CDR3 runs 14 residues. The origin of this receptor is an adult who received the AZD1222 COVID-19 vaccine. The chain joins TRBV28 to TRBJ1-5; D not certain. This specimen was peripheral blood, taken 28 days after the second AZD1222 dose. The CDR3 reads CASSYVQSNQPQHF. In DNA form, the CDR3 reads TGTGCCAGCAGCTACGTTCAGAGCAATCAGCCCCAGCATTTT.